The present T cell receptor (beta chain) was sequenced within a study of early T cells in non-severe SARS-CoV-2 infection. The germline CDR1 and CDR2 sequences are SGHNT and YYREEE (reference sequence). V dropped 4 bases and J dropped 3 bases, with 16 bases sitting between them. This CDR3 has 15 amino acids. Each CDR3 protein is one row after TCRdb ran MiXCR on the 5' RACE reads. The data hold about 18,000 distinct CDR3 sequences, with 5.9% observed a single time. This TCR was recovered from an adult who was a healthcare worker with PCR-confirmed SARS-CoV-2 infection or an uninfected control (not recorded which). Sequencing was carried out using whole blood. The gene calls are TRBV5-4 and TRBJ2-5, with D possibly matching TRBD1 (5 bases). CDR3: CASSLDLVGEETQYF. As DNA, the CDR3 is TGTGCCAGCAGCCTCGACTTAGTAGGGGAAGAGACCCAGTACTTC. Together with reference TRBV5-4 and TRBJ2-5, the CDR3 gives the full variable domain: ETGVTQSPTHLIKTRGQQVTLRCSSQSGHNTVSWYQQALGQGPQFIFQYYREEENGRGNFPPRFSGLQFPNYSSELNVNALELDDSALYLCASSLDLVGEETQYFGPGTRLLVL.